The sequence of this TCR beta chain was determined in a study of T cell repertoires in cytomegalovirus infection. Study as a whole: From public TCR beta signatures came an indication of both CMV infection and matching HLA type.

Findings and limits, study-wide: CMV-specific HLA-C-restricted TCR beta clonotypes dominated the ex vivo response. Cumulative frequency of public TCR beta families picked out carriers of CMV plus the relevant HLA.

This clonotype was seen a handful of times. Its antigen is unknown. TCRdb fed the reads into MiXCR, producing one record per CDR3 protein. The data contain 290,000 or so distinct CDR3 sequences, about 25% of them seen just once; the ten biggest clones take up about 14%. V was pared by 1 base and J by 0 bases, with 12 bases between. Germline V CDR1 and CDR2: SGHTA, FQGTGA. This CDR3 is 17 amino acids long. The sample taken for sequencing was PBMCs. The V and J genes are TRBV7-3 and TRBJ1-4, with D unclear. This TCR was sampled from a human donor in good health (CMV status not recorded). Some clones in this sample may be carry-over from other donors' samples. This CDR3 is CASSLRARSPTNEKLFF. In DNA, the CDR3 is TGTGCCAGCAGCTTAAGGGCCCGGAGCCCAACTAATGAAAAACTGTTTTTT.